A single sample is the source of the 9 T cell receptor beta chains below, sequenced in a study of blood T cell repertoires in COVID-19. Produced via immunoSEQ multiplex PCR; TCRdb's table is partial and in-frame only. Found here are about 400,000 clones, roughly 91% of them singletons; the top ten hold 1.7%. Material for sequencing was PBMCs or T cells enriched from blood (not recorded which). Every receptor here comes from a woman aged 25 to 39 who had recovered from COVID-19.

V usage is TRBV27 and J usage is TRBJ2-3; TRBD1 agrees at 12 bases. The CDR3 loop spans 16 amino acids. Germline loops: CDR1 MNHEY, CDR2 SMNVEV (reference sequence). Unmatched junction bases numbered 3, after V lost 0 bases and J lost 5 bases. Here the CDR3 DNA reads TGTGCCAGCAGTTTATCAGGGACAGGGGGCCTAGATACGCAGTATTTT. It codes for CASSLSGTGGLDTQYF.

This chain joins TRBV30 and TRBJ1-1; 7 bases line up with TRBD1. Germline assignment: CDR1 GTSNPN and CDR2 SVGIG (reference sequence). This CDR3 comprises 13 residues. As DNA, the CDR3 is TGTGCGGGAAAACAGGGGTGGTCCACTGAAGCTTTCTTT. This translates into CAGKQGWSTEAFF.

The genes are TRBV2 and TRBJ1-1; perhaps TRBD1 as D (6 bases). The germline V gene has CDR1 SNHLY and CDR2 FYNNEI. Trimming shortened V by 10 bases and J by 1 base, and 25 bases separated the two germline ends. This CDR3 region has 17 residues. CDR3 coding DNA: TGTGCCAACCCCCCTGACAGGTTTTCTGGCTGGAACACTGAAGCTTTCTTT. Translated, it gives CANPPDRFSGWNTEAFF.

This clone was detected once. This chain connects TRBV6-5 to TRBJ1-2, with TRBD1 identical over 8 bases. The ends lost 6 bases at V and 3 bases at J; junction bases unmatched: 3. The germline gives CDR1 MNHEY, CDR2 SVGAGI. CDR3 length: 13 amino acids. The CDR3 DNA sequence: TGTGCCAGCAGCTCCAGGGGGCACTATGGCTACACCTTC. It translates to CASSSRGHYGYTF.

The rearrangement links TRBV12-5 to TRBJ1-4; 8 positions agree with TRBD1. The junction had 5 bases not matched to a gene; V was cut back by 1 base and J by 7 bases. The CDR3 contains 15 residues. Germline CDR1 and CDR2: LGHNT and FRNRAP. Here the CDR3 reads CASGLGQGMGEKLFF. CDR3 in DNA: TGTGCTAGTGGTTTGGGACAGGGGATGGGTGAAAAACTGTTTTTT.

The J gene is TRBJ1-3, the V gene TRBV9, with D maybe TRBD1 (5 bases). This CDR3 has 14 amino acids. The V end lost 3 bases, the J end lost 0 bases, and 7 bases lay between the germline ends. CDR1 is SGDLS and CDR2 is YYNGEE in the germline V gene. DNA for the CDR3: TGTGCCAGCAGCGGGGGCAGCTCTGGAAACACCATATATTTT. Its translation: CASSGGSSGNTIYF.

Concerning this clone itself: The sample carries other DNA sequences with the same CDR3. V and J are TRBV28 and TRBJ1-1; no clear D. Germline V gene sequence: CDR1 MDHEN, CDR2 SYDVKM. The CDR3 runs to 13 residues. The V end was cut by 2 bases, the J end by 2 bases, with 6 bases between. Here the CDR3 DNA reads TGTGCCAGCAGTTTAACGGGAAACACTGAAGCTTTCTTT. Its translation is CASSLTGNTEAFF.

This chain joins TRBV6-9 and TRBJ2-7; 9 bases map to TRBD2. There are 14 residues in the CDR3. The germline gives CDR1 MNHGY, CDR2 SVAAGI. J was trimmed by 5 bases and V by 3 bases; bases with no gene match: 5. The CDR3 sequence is CASSYSLAGNEQYF. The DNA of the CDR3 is TGTGCCAGCAGTTACAGTCTAGCGGGGAACGAGCAGTACTTC.

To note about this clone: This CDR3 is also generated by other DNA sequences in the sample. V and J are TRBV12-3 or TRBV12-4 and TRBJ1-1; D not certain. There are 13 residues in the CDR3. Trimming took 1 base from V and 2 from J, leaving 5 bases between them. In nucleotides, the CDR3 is TGTGCCAGCAGTTTAGGAGGAAACACTGAAGCTTTCTTT. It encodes CASSLGGNTEAFF.